These 20 T cell receptor beta chains originate from one sample sequenced in a study of neurological immune-mediated disorders. TCRdb called the 5' RACE reads again in MiXCR, with one record for every CDR3 protein. The table lists about 95,000 distinct CDR3 sequences, 3.5% of them singletons. Material: PBMCs. These receptors all come from a woman younger than 35 with multiple sclerosis.

This clonotype showed up many times. The chain has TRBV5-1 and TRBJ1-6; D perhaps matches TRBD1 (5 bases). The CDR3 has 17 amino acids. The germline CDR1 and CDR2 sequences are SGHRS and YFSETQ. Trimming shortened V by 4 bases and J by 11 bases, and 25 bases separated the two germline ends. The DNA of the CDR3 is TGCGCCAGCAGCCAGAACGGGGGGGTGCCGGGTAGGGCACCCCTCCACTTT. Its translation is CASSQNGGVPGRAPLHF.

This clonotype has a count of ten or more. The V gene is TRBV6-1, the J gene TRBJ2-3; TRBD2 agrees at 9 bases. Germline-derived CDR1 and CDR2 are MNHNS and SASEGT. Trimming removed 7 bases from V and 1 base from J; junction bases left unmatched: 3. CDR3 length: 14 amino acids. The DNA of the CDR3 is TGTGCCAGCATCCGACTAGCGGGCACAGATACGCAGTATTTT. Translating it yields CASIRLAGTDTQYF.

As to this clonotype: This may stem from a read error, because a much larger clone lies one nucleotide away. The chain is built from TRBV2 and TRBJ2-3; D remains ambiguous. CDR1 SNHLY and CDR2 FYNNEI come from the germline V gene. The CDR3 is 12 amino acids. The CDR3 loop is CDSSEPGDTQYF. As DNA, the CDR3 is TGTGACAGCAGTGAACCGGGAGATACGCAGTATTTT.

This clonotype showed up many times. This sequence joins TRBV5-1 and TRBJ1-2; no firm D call. The V end was cut by 3 bases, the J end by 3 bases, with 9 bases between. Germline CDR1 and CDR2: SGHRS and YFSETQ. The CDR3 length is 13 residues. This CDR3 reads CASSSENYYGYTF. For the CDR3, the DNA is TGCGCCAGCAGCTCGGAGAATTACTATGGCTACACCTTC.

This clonotype was picked up many times. CDR3 in amino acids: CASSLHRGNEQFF. Written as DNA, the CDR3 is TGTGCCAGCAGCTTACACAGGGGGAATGAGCAGTTCTTC. V is TRBV7-2 and J is TRBJ2-1; 8 nucleotides match TRBD1. Germline CDR1 is SGHTA and CDR2 is FQGNSA. J lost 7 bases, V lost 2 bases, and 1 base had no gene match. The CDR3 totals 13 residues. Full variable domain (rest looked up from reference TRBV7-2 and TRBJ2-1): GAGVSQSPSNKVTEKGKDVELRCDPISGHTALYWYRQSLGQGLEFLIYFQGNSAPDKSGLPSDRFSAERTGGSVSTLTIQRTQQEDSAVYLCASSLHRGNEQFFGPGTRLTVL.

This clonotype was detected only a few times. The chain has TRBV24-1 and TRBJ2-2, with D maybe TRBD2 (6 bases). The CDR3 has 14 amino acids. CDR1 is KGHDR and CDR2 is SFDVKD in the germline V gene. Trimming took off 7 bases at V and 3 bases at J, with 11 bases between the two ends. The chain's CDR3 is CATREGRDTGELFF. Here the CDR3 DNA reads TGTGCCACCAGGGAGGGACGGGACACCGGGGAGCTGTTTTTT.

This clonotype has a count of ten or more. A junction boundary mismatches the germline segment, possibly from a read error. CDR3: CASSQEGVGRIF. CDR3 nucleotides: TGCGCCAGCAGCCAAGAAGGCGTTGGACGAATTTTT. This sequence joins TRBV4-1 and TRBJ2-3; no clear D. The CDR3 is made up of 12 amino acids. Germline loops: CDR1 MGHRA, CDR2 YSYEKL.

This clonotype was counted many times. The chain is built from TRBV20-1 and TRBJ1-1; D is possibly TRBD1 (5 bases). This CDR3 comprises 12 residues. Per germline, CDR1 DFQATT and CDR2 SNEGSKA (reference sequence). V was shortened by 4 bases and J by 1 base, with 7 bases between the two germline ends. The CDR3 sequence: CSATTGNTEAFF. DNA for the CDR3: TGCAGTGCTACTACAGGGAACACTGAAGCTTTCTTT.

This clonotype came up many times. V gene TRBV15 combines with J gene TRBJ2-1; 10 bases fit TRBD1. V was pared by 1 base and J by 7 bases, with 1 base of the junction left unmatched. Germline V gives CDR1 LNHNV, CDR2 YYDKDF (reference sequence). The CDR3 runs to 14 residues. The CDR3 region is CATSRVGQGNEQFF. CDR3 nucleotides: TGTGCCACCAGCAGAGTGGGACAGGGGAATGAGCAGTTCTTC.

This clonotype was seen a few times. J is TRBJ2-6 and V is TRBV20-1; possible D gene TRBD1, 6 bases. The CDR3 is 15 amino acids. CDR1 and CDR2 from the germline V gene are DFQATT and SNEGSKA (reference sequence). Deletions cut 1 base from V and 3 bases from J, with 10 bases between. Here the CDR3 DNA reads TGCAGTGCTAGAGGTGGGGGCTATGGGGCCAACGTCCTGACTTTC. It translates to CSARGGGYGANVLTF.

J is TRBJ2-1 and V is TRBV5-4, with TRBD2 matching over 10 bases. The J segment lost 2 bases and the V segment lost 4 bases, leaving 3 bases of the junction unmatched. This CDR3 spans 15 amino acids. Germline V gene sequence: CDR1 SGHNT, CDR2 YYREEE (reference sequence). The CDR3 region is CASSPSGGTYNEQFF. Here the CDR3 DNA reads TGTGCCAGCAGCCCTAGCGGGGGAACCTACAATGAGCAGTTCTTC.

This clonotype was detected ten times or more. The rearrangement links TRBV14 to TRBJ2-3; D is possibly TRBD1 (6 bases). V gave up 1 base and J gave up 7 bases, with 21 bases separating them. CDR3 length: 17 residues. In germline, CDR1 is SGHDN, CDR2 FVKESK. The CDR3 sequence is CASSQATRGKVPNTQYF. The CDR3 DNA reads as TGTGCCAGCAGCCAAGCGACAAGGGGGAAGGTTCCTAATACGCAGTATTTT.

The chain couples TRBV20-1 to TRBJ1-1, with a tentative D call TRBD1 (5 bases). Trimming pared 1 base from V and 5 bases from J, leaving 17 bases between. Germline CDR1 is DFQATT and CDR2 is SNEGSKA (reference sequence). This CDR3 comprises 15 residues. In DNA, the CDR3 is TGCAGTGCTAGAGGCTGGCAGGGTGGAGATACTGAAGCTTTCTTT. Residues: CSARGWQGGDTEAFF.

This clonotype was recorded at least ten times. One junction end disagrees with the germline gene, perhaps due to a read error. This chain connects TRBV12-3 or TRBV12-4 to TRBJ1-2; D remains ambiguous. This CDR3 is 13 amino acids long. CDR3 DNA sequence: TGTGCCAGCAGTGTAGCCCGGGAGGCTGGCTACACCTTC. Protein product: CASSVAREAGYTF.

The sample holds many counts of this clonotype. This sequence joins TRBV20-1 and TRBJ2-3; weak D call: TRBD2 (5 bases). The CDR3 is made up of 14 amino acids. Germline CDR1 DFQATT, CDR2 SNEGSKA (reference sequence). The V end was cut by 2 bases, the J end by 0 bases, with 9 bases between. The CDR3 DNA follows: TGCAGTGCTAGACGGGGTCCTAGCACAGATACGCAGTATTTT. This sequence encodes CSARRGPSTDTQYF.

This clonotype was observed at least ten times. CDR3 sequence reads: CASSLTDTQYF. The CDR3 nucleotides are TGTGCCAGCAGCCTGACAGATACGCAGTATTTT. V is TRBV7-8 and J is TRBJ2-3; no firm D call. Germline CDR1 reads SGHVS; CDR2 reads FQNEAQ. The CDR3 runs 11 residues. V lost 5 bases to trimming and J lost 3 bases, with 3 bases between them.

This clonotype has a count of ten or more. This chain connects TRBV11-1 to TRBJ2-1, with D tentatively TRBD2 (5 bases). Trimming cost V 5 bases and J 6 bases, with 14 bases left between them. This CDR3 spans 14 amino acids. Germline values: CDR1 SGHAT, CDR2 FQDESV (reference sequence). CDR3 in amino acids: CASSRPGLGNEQFF. The CDR3 bases are TGTGCCAGCAGCCGCCCTGGACTGGGCAATGAGCAGTTCTTC.

This clonotype was seen repeatedly, ten times or more. The rearrangement joins TRBV29-1 to TRBJ2-3, with TRBD2 identical over 7 bases. Germline trimming cut 4 bases from V and 3 bases from J; bases unmatched to any gene: 10. The CDR3 is 15 amino acids. Germline assignment: CDR1 SQVTM and CDR2 ANQGSEA. CDR3 in DNA: TGCAGCGTTGTTGGAGGGAGGGCGGGAACAGATACGCAGTATTTT. Its translation: CSVVGGRAGTDTQYF.

This clonotype has ten or more counts. The chain uses TRBV7-2 and TRBJ2-7, with D possibly matching TRBD1 (7 bases). CDR3 length: 11 amino acids. The V gene's germline CDR1 is SGHTA and CDR2 FQGNSA. V was clipped by 5 bases and J by 7 bases, with 9 bases between them. The CDR3 sequence: CASSAGGEQYF. As DNA, the CDR3 is TGTGCCAGCAGCGCAGGGGGGGAGCAGTACTTC.

At least ten counts were recorded for this clonotype. The chain joins TRBV24-1 to TRBJ2-3; a weak D match, TRBD1 (6 bases). This CDR3 comprises 16 residues. Trimming left V 5 bases short and J 1 base short, with 15 bases between. The germline V gene encodes CDR1 KGHDR and CDR2 SFDVKD. The CDR3 reads CATSAPNRDGTDTQYF. CDR3 coding DNA: TGTGCCACCAGTGCCCCAAACAGGGACGGCACAGATACGCAGTATTTT.